One sample yielded the 28 T cell receptor beta chains listed below, sequenced in a study of blood T cells in healthy people across ages. The use of a sample-barcoded 5' primer and a J-beta primer mix characterized a second PCR of roughly 6 to 12 cycles. MiXCR, applied by TCRdb to the 5' RACE reads, yields one record per CDR3 protein. Of about 1.8 million distinct CDR3 sequences in the sample, approximately 50% were seen once. The sequencing input was blood. These receptors originate from a woman in her forties in good health.

The chain uses TRBV6-2 or TRBV6-3 and TRBJ2-1, with D tentatively TRBD1 (6 bases). Trimming removed 6 bases from V and 10 bases from J, with 22 bases in between. Per the germline V gene, CDR1 is MNHEY and CDR2 is SVGEGT. The CDR3 totals 15 residues. CDR3 region: CASSSRDILRNEQFF. CDR3 sequence (DNA): TGTGCCAGCAGCTCCCGGGACATACTCCGCAACGAGCAGTTCTTC.

For the CDR3, the DNA is TGTGCCAGCAGCGCGGATAGACAGGGCCCCACAGATACGCAGTATTTT. This sequence encodes CASSADRQGPTDTQYF. V gene TRBV7-2 combines with J gene TRBJ2-3; 7 nucleotides line up with TRBD1. The junction had 10 bases not matched to a gene; V was cut back by 5 bases and J by 2 bases. Germline V gene data show CDR1 as SGHTA and CDR2 as FQGNSA. This CDR3 is built from 16 residues. The full variable domain, completed using reference TRBV7-2 and TRBJ2-3, is GAGVSQSPSNKVTEKGKDVELRCDPISGHTALYWYRQSLGQGLEFLIYFQGNSAPDKSGLPSDRFSAERTGGSVSTLTIQRTQQEDSAVYLCASSADRQGPTDTQYFGPGTRLTVL.

The genes are TRBV3-1 and TRBJ1-2; D remains ambiguous. Trimming took off 0 bases at V and 10 bases at J, with 12 bases between the two ends. CDR3 length equals 13 residues. The germline V gene encodes CDR1 LGHDT and CDR2 YNNKEL (reference sequence). In nucleotides, the CDR3 is TGTGCCAGCAGCCAAGATGGACCGCTCGACTACACCTTC. It codes for CASSQDGPLDYTF.

The rearrangement joins TRBV4-3 to TRBJ2-7; TRBD2 might be the D (5 bases). The J call may be mistaken, given a closer DNA end match to TRBJ2-5. The CDR3 length is 15 residues. Germline values: CDR1 LGHNA, CDR2 YSLEER. CDR3 in amino acids: CASSQSFLAQETQYF. CDR3 bases: TGCGCCAGCAGCCAGTCCTTCCTAGCTCAAGAGACCCAGTACTTC.

V usage is TRBV28 and J usage is TRBJ2-6, with unresolved D. Trimming left V 3 bases short and J 2 bases short, with 20 bases between. Germline V CDR1 and CDR2: MDHEN, SYDVKM. The CDR3 is 19 residues long. CDR3 in DNA: TGTGCCAGCAGTTTTGTTTTGAGCCTTCTAGGCGCTGGGGCCAACGTCCTGACTTTC. This gives the protein CASSFVLSLLGAGANVLTF. The whole variable domain, filled in from reference TRBV28 and TRBJ2-6, reads DVKVTQSSRYLVKRTGEKVFLECVQDMDHENMFWYRQDPGLGLRLIYFSYDVKMKEKGDIPEGYSVSREKKERFSLILESASTNQTSMYLCASSFVLSLLGAGANVLTFGAGSRLTVL.

This rearrangement joins TRBV7-6 to TRBJ1-5; D may be TRBD1 (5 bases). The ends were cut back, 0 bases at V and 6 bases at J, with 18 bases in the middle. CDR3 length: 17 residues. CDR1 is SGHVS, CDR2 FNYEAQ, per germline. CDR3 residues: CASSLAPLGQGPQPQHF. The DNA of the CDR3 is TGTGCCAGCAGCTTAGCCCCCCTAGGGCAGGGTCCTCAGCCCCAGCATTTT.

This clonotype was counted only a few times. The genes are TRBV9 and TRBJ2-3; 10 bases line up with TRBD2. CDR3 length equals 16 residues. The trim removed 1 base at V and 0 bases at J, leaving 2 bases unmatched. The germline V gene encodes CDR1 SGDLS and CDR2 YYNGEE. The CDR3 region is CASSVISGGSTDTQYF. For the CDR3, the DNA is TGTGCCAGCAGCGTAATTAGCGGGGGGAGCACAGATACGCAGTATTTT.

The J gene is TRBJ2-4, the V gene TRBV6-2 or TRBV6-3; TRBD1 is a possible D gene (6 bases). The better agreement between TRBJ2-5 and the DNA end casts doubt on the J call. Germline V lookup: CDR1 MNHEY, CDR2 SVGEGT. This CDR3 contains 14 residues. CDR3 nucleotides: TGTGCCAGCAGTTACAACCGAAGGGGGGAGACCCAGTACTTC. Residues: CASSYNRRGETQYF.

At least ten counts were recorded for this clonotype. The J gene is TRBJ2-1, the V gene TRBV7-3; possibly TRBD1 or TRBD2 for D (5 bases each). From germline, CDR1 is SGHTA and CDR2 FQGTGA. The ends were cut back, 5 bases at V and 5 bases at J, with 16 bases in the middle. The CDR3 has 15 amino acids. For the CDR3, the DNA is TGTGCCAGCAGCCCCTCCGGGGCATTCAACAATGAGCAGTTCTTC. This sequence encodes CASSPSGAFNNEQFF.

This clonotype turned up a few times. The rearrangement joins TRBV28 to TRBJ2-5, with a possible D match to TRBD2 (5 bases). The CDR3 length is 15 residues. Germline V gives CDR1 MDHEN, CDR2 SYDVKM. V lost 4 bases and J lost 2, with 14 bases in between. The CDR3 DNA reads as TGTGCCAGCAGTTCACCGGGGTTCCTTCAAGAGACCCAGTACTTC. Translated: CASSSPGFLQETQYF.

This clonotype has more than one count but fewer than ten. The V gene is TRBV28, the J gene TRBJ2-5; D tentatively fits TRBD1 or TRBD2 (5 bases each). Trimming removed 2 bases from V and 3 bases from J, with 16 bases in between. CDR3 length equals 16 residues. Looked up from germline, CDR1 is MDHEN and CDR2 is SYDVKM. CDR3 nucleotide sequence: TGTGCCAGCAGTTTAGCCCGGGGCAAGGATAAAGAGACCCAGTACTTC. Translated, it gives CASSLARGKDKETQYF.

V gene TRBV7-2 combines with J gene TRBJ2-3; TRBD2 matches at 12 bases. CDR3 length: 16 residues. Germline V gene sequence: CDR1 SGHTA, CDR2 FQGNSA. Trimming removed 6 bases from V and 8 bases from J; junction bases left unmatched: 12. In DNA form, the CDR3 reads TGTGCCAGCAGAGAGACTAGCGGGGGCCCGTTTGGTACGCAGTATTTT. It yields the protein CASRETSGGPFGTQYF. The variable domain in full, with the rest retrieved from reference TRBV7-2 and TRBJ2-3, is GAGVSQSPSNKVTEKGKDVELRCDPISGHTALYWYRQSLGQGLEFLIYFQGNSAPDKSGLPSDRFSAERTGGSVSTLTIQRTQQEDSAVYLCASRETSGGPFGTQYFGPGTRLTVL.

This chain uses TRBV7-2 with TRBJ2-3, with TRBD2 matching 8 bases. V was clipped by 6 bases and J by 7 bases; unmatched bases: 6. The CDR3 runs 13 residues. Germline loops: CDR1 SGHTA, CDR2 FQGNSA. The CDR3 sequence is CASRRTSQNTQYF. CDR3 nucleotides: TGTGCCAGCAGACGGACTAGCCAAAATACGCAGTATTTT.

V gene TRBV2 combines with J gene TRBJ1-2; D may be TRBD1 (6 bases). The CDR3 is 16 residues long. The V and J ends lost 3 bases and 5 bases respectively, with 19 bases between them. The germline CDR1 and CDR2 sequences are SNHLY and FYNNEI. The CDR3 sequence: CASSERGDAPRYGYTF. The CDR3 nucleotides read TGTGCCAGCAGTGAGAGGGGGGACGCCCCGCGGTATGGCTACACCTTC.

The chain recombines TRBV6-6 with TRBJ2-3; 9 bases are shared with TRBD1. The CDR3 covers 16 residues. Unmatched junction bases numbered 13, after V lost 8 bases and J lost 4 bases. CDR1 and CDR2 (germline): MNHNY, SVGAGI (reference sequence). CDR3 sequence: CASALRPGQGADTQYF. CDR3 bases: TGTGCCAGCGCCTTACGACCGGGACAGGGTGCAGATACGCAGTATTTT.

V usage is TRBV6-6 and J usage is TRBJ2-4; 10 bases fit TRBD2. The better agreement between TRBJ2-7 and the DNA end casts doubt on the J call. The CDR3 spans 16 residues. Per the germline V gene, CDR1 is MNHNY and CDR2 is SVGAGI (reference sequence). The CDR3 nucleotides read TGTGCCAGCAGTTTGACCGGGACTAGCGCGTCCTACGAGCAGTACTTC. Protein sequence: CASSLTGTSASYEQYF.

The J gene is TRBJ1-4, the V gene TRBV28; D not certain. The CDR3 totals 11 residues. Germline V CDR1 and CDR2: MDHEN, SYDVKM. The germline V and J ends were trimmed by 5 bases and 16 bases, with 14 bases remaining between them. The CDR3 DNA follows: TGTGCCAGCAGTCTATCAGGCCCGCAGTTTTTT. This translates into CASSLSGPQFF.

This rearrangement joins TRBV4-3 to TRBJ1-2; D is unresolved. Germline loops: CDR1 LGHNA, CDR2 YSLEER. V lost 0 bases and J lost 2, with 16 bases in between. The length of the CDR3 is 17 residues. The CDR3: CASSQDQNLVGNYGYTF. In nucleotides, the CDR3 is TGCGCCAGCAGCCAAGATCAGAACTTGGTAGGGAACTATGGCTACACCTTC.

This sequence joins TRBV11-2 and TRBJ2-7; tentatively, D is TRBD1 (5 bases). From germline, CDR1 is SGHAT and CDR2 FQNNGV. Trimming cost V 1 base and J 2 bases, with 12 bases left between them. This CDR3 spans 15 amino acids. The CDR3 spells CASSLGQSAPYEQYF. The DNA for the CDR3 is TGTGCCAGCAGCTTAGGACAGTCAGCTCCCTACGAGCAGTACTTC.

This clonotype was seen only a few times. V is TRBV4-3 and J is TRBJ2-5; no firm D call. Germline CDR1 reads LGHNA; CDR2 reads YSLEER. CDR3 length equals 15 residues. V was shortened by 1 base and J by 5 bases, with 14 bases between the two germline ends. The CDR3 DNA reads as TGCGCCAGCAGCCAAGGTCGTCAGGACGGGGAGACCCAGTACTTC. Protein: CASSQGRQDGETQYF.

This chain links TRBV20-1 with TRBJ2-5; D might be TRBD1 (5 bases). Between the trimmed V and J ends, which lost 2 bases and 4 bases, there was a span of 14 bases. Per germline, CDR1 DFQATT and CDR2 SNEGSKA (reference sequence). CDR3 length equals 14 residues. CDR3: CSARRGQVSETQYF. In DNA form, the CDR3 reads TGCAGTGCTAGAAGGGGTCAGGTCTCAGAGACCCAGTACTTC.

The chain joins TRBV27 to TRBJ1-2; tentative D call: TRBD1 (5 bases). Trimming stripped 1 base from V and 1 base from J, with 13 bases between. The CDR3 runs to 16 residues. Per the germline V gene, CDR1 is MNHEY and CDR2 is SMNVEV (reference sequence). DNA of the CDR3: TGTGCCAGCAGTTTATATTTGGCAGGGAATAACTATGGCTACACCTTC. Its translation: CASSLYLAGNNYGYTF.

This clonotype showed up just a few times. J is TRBJ2-3 and V is TRBV9, with D tentatively TRBD1 (6 bases). V lost 3 bases to trimming and J lost 5 bases, with 10 bases between them. The CDR3 totals 13 residues. Germline lookup yields CDR1 SGDLS and CDR2 YYNGEE. This CDR3 reads CASSAQTGDTQYF. Here the CDR3 DNA reads TGTGCCAGCAGCGCTCAGACAGGAGATACGCAGTATTTT.

In its sample, this clonotype was seen a few times. The J gene is TRBJ1-2, the V gene TRBV29-1; D gene ambiguous. Germline V gene data show CDR1 as SQVTM and CDR2 as ANQGSEA. The CDR3 sequence is 13 residues long. The V gene lost 4 bases and the J gene lost 6 bases, with 15 bases spanning the gap. The CDR3 DNA reads TGCAGCGTTGTCGGCCGAGGAGATAATGGCTACACCTTC. Its protein product is CSVVGRGDNGYTF.

CDR3 nucleotide sequence: TGCGCCAGCAGCCACGGGACAGGAGCAGACTACGAGCAGTACTTC. The encoded protein is CASSHGTGADYEQYF. The rearrangement uses TRBV4-3 and TRBJ2-7; TRBD1 matches 8 bases. CDR1 and CDR2 from the germline V gene are LGHNA and YSLEER. Trimming took 3 bases from V and 3 from J; bases not matched to a gene: 7. The CDR3 consists of 15 residues.

About this clonotype: One end of the junction is discordant with germline, which a read error may explain. The chain is built from TRBV7-3 and TRBJ2-4, with TRBD1 matching 11 bases. CDR3 length: 17 residues. Per the germline V gene, CDR1 is SGHTA and CDR2 is FQGTGA. CDR3 sequence reads: CASSITGTGGAKNIRYF. The CDR3 DNA is TGTGCCAGCAGCATAACCGGGACAGGGGGAGCCAAAAACATTCGGTACTTC.

This clonotype has more than one count but fewer than ten. J is TRBJ1-2 and V is TRBV6-5; TRBD1 agrees at 7 bases. V gave up 4 bases and J gave up 2 bases; unmatched junction bases: 10. The germline V gene encodes CDR1 MNHEY and CDR2 SVGAGI. The length of the CDR3 is 16 residues. The CDR3 DNA reads TGTGCCAGCAGTTTTTGGACAGGAGAGATAAACTATGGCTACACCTTC. As protein: CASSFWTGEINYGYTF.

This clonotype has only a few counts. This rearrangement joins TRBV2 to TRBJ2-7, with D hard to call. The ends were cut back, 4 bases at V and 9 bases at J, with 7 bases in the middle. This CDR3 region has 10 residues. CDR1 is SNHLY, CDR2 FYNNEI, per germline. As DNA, the CDR3 is TGTGCCAGCAGTGTGGGGTTGCAGTACTTC. This translates into CASSVGLQYF.